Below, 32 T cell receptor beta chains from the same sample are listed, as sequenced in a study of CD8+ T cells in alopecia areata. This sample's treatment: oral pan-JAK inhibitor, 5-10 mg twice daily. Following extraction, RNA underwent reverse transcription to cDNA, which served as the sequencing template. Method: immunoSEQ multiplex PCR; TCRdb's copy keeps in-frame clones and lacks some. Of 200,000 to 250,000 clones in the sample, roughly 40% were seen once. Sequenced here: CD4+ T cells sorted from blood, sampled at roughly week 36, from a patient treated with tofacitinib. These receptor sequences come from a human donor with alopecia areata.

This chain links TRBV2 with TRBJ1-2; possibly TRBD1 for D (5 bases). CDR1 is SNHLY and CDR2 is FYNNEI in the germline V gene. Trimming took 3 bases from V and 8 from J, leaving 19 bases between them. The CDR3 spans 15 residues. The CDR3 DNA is TGTGCCAGCAGTGAGGGGCAGGGAAGAAGTGGGGGCTACACCTTC. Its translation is CASSEGQGRSGGYTF.

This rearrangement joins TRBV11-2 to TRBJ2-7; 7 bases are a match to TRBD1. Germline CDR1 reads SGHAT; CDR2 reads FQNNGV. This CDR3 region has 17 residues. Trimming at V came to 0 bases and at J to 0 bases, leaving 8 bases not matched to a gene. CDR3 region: CASSLDLGQLSSYEQYF. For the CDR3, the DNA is TGTGCCAGCAGCTTAGATCTGGGACAGTTGAGCTCCTACGAGCAGTACTTC.

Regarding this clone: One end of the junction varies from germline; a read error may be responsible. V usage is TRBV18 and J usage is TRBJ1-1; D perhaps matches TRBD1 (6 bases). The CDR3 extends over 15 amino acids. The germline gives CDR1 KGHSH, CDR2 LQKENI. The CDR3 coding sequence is TGTGCCAGCTCACCATGGGGGGCCAGGAACTCTGAAGCTTTCTTT. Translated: CASSPWGARNSEAFF.

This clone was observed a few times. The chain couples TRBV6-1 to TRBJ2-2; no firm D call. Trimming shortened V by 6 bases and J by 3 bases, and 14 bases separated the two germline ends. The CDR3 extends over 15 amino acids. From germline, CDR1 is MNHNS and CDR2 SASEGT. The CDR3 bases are TGTGCCAGCAGGCCGGGCAATCGGGACACCGGGGAGCTGTTTTTT. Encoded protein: CASRPGNRDTGELFF.

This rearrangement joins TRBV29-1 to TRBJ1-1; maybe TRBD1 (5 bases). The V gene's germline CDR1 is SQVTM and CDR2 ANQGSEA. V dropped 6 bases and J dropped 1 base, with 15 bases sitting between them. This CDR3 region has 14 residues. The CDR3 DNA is TGCAGCGTGCGAGTGGGAACAGGGAACACTGAAGCTTTCTTT. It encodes CSVRVGTGNTEAFF.

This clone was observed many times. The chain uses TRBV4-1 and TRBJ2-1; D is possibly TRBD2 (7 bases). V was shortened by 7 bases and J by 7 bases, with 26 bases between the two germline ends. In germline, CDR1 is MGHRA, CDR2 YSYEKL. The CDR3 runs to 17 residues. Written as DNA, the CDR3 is TGCGCCAGCAAGGGGGGTCGGTCTGAACTAGCGAGGAATGAGCAGTTCTTC. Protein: CASKGGRSELARNEQFF.

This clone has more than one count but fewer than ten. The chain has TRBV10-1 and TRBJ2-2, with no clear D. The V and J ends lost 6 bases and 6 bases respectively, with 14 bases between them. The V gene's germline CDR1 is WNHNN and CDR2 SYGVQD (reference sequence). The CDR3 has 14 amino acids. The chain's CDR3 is CASSLTTLAGELFF. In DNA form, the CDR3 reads TGCGCCAGCAGCCTAACTACCCTGGCCGGGGAGCTGTTTTTT.

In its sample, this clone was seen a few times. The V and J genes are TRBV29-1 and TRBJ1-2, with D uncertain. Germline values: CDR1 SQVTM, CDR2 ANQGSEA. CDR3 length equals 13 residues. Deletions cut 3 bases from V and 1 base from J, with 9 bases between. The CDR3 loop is CSVEVNLNYGYTF. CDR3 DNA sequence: TGCAGCGTTGAGGTCAACCTTAACTATGGCTACACCTTC.

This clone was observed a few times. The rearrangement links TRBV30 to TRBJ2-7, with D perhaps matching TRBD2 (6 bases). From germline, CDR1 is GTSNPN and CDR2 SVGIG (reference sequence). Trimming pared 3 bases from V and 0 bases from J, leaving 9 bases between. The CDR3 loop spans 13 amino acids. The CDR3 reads CAWRRRASYEQYF. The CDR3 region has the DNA TGTGCCTGGAGAAGGAGGGCCTCCTACGAGCAGTACTTC.

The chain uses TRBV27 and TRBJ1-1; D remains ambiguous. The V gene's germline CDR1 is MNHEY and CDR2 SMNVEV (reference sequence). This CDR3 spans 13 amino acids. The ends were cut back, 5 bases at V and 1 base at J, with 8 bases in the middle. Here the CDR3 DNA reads TGTGCCAGCAGTCGGACGGCGAACACTGAAGCTTTCTTT. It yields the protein CASSRTANTEAFF.

The CDR3 DNA reads as TGCAGCGCTAGCGGGAGCTCCTACAATGAGCAGTTCTTC. Translated: CSASGSSYNEQFF. The chain links TRBV29-1 to TRBJ2-1, with 10 bases lining up with TRBD2. Germline lookup yields CDR1 SQVTM and CDR2 ANQGSEA. The CDR3 runs 13 residues. V dropped 7 bases and J dropped 0; count of bases not matched to a gene: 0.

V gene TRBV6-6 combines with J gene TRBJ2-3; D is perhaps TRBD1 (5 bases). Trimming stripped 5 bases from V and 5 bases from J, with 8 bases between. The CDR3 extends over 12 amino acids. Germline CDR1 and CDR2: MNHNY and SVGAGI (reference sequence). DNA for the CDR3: TGTGCCAGCAGTCGCAGGGAAGATACGCAGTATTTT. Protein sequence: CASSRREDTQYF.

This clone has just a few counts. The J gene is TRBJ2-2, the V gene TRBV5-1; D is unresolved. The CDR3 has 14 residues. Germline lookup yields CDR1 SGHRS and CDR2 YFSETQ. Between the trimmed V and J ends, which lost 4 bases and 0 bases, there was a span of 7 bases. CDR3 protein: CASSVSPNTGELFF. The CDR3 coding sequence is TGCGCCAGCAGCGTAAGCCCGAACACCGGGGAGCTGTTTTTT. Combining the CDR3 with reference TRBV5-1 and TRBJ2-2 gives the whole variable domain KAGVTQTPRYLIKTRGQQVTLSCSPISGHRSVSWYQQTPGQGLQFLFEYFSETQRNKGNFPGRFSGRQFSNSRSEMNVSTLELGDSALYLCASSVSPNTGELFFGEGSRLTVL.

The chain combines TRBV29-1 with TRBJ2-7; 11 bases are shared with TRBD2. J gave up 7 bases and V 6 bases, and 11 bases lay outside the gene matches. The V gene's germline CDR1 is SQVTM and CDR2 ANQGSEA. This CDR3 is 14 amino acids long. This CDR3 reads CSVALLAGASEQYF. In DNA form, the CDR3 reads TGCAGCGTCGCCTTACTAGCGGGAGCTAGTGAGCAGTACTTC.

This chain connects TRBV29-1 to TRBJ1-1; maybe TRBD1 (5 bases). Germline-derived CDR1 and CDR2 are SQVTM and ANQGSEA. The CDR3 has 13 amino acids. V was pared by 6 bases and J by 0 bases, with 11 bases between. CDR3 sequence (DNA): TGCAGCGTGGGAGAGACAGTGAACACTGAAGCTTTCTTT. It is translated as CSVGETVNTEAFF.

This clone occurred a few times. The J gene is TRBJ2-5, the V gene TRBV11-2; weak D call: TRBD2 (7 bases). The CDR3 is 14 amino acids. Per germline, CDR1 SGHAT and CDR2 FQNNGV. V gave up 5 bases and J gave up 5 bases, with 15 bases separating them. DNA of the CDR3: TGTGCCAGCAGCCGGCCGGGGGGCGCTGAGACCCAGTACTTC. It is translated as CASSRPGGAETQYF.

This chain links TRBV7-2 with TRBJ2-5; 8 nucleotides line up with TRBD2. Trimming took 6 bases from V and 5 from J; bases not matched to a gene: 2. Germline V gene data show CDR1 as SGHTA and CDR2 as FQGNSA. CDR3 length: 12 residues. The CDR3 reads CASSRLAETQYF. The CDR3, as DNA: TGTGCCAGCAGTCGACTAGCGGAGACCCAGTACTTC.

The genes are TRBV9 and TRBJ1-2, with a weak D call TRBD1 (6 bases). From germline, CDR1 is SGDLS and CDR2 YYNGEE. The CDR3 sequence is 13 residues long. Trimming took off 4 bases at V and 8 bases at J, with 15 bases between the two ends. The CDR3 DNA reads TGTGCCAGCAGCCCTTCGGGACATGGGGGCTACACCTTC. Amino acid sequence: CASSPSGHGGYTF.

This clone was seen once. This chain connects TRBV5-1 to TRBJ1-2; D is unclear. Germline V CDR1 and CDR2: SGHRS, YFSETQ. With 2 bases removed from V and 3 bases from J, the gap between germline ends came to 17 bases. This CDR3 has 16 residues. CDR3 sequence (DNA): TGCGCCAGCAGCTTAAGTACGACCGCGAGGGACTATGGCTACACCTTC. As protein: CASSLSTTARDYGYTF.

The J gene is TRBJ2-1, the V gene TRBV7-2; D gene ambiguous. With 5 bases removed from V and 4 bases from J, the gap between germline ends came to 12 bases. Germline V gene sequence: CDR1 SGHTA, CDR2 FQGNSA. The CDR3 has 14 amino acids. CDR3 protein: CASSTRRVYNEQFF. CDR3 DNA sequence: TGTGCCAGCAGCACAAGACGCGTTTACAATGAGCAGTTCTTC. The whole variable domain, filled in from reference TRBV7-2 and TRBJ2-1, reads GAGVSQSPSNKVTEKGKDVELRCDPISGHTALYWYRQSLGQGLEFLIYFQGNSAPDKSGLPSDRFSAERTGGSVSTLTIQRTQQEDSAVYLCASSTRRVYNEQFFGPGTRLTVL.

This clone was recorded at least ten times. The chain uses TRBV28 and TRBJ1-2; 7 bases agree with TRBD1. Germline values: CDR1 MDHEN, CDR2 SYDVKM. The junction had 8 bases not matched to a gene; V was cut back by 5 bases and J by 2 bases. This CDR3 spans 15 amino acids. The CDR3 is CASSISPRGNYGYTF. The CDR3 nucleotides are TGTGCCAGCAGTATCAGTCCCAGGGGGAACTATGGCTACACCTTC.

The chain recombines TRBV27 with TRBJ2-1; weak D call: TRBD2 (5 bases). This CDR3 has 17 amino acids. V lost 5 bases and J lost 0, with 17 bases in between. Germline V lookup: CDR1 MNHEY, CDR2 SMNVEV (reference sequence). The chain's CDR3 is CASSRTGGTSSYNEQFF. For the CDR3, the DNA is TGTGCCAGCAGTAGGACTGGCGGCACTAGCTCCTACAATGAGCAGTTCTTC.

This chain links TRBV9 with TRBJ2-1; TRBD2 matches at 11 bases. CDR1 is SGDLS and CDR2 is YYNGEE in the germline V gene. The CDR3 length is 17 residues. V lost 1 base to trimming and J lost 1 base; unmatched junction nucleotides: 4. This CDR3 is CASSVTGTSGSYNEQFF. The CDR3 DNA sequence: TGTGCCAGCAGCGTAACCGGGACTAGCGGATCCTACAATGAGCAGTTCTTC.

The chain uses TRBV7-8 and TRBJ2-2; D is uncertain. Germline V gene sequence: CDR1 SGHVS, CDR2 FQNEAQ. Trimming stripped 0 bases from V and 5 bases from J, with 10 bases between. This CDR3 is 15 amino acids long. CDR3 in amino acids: CASSLALTGTGELFF. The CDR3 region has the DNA TGTGCCAGCAGCTTAGCGTTGACTGGAACCGGGGAGCTGTTTTTT.

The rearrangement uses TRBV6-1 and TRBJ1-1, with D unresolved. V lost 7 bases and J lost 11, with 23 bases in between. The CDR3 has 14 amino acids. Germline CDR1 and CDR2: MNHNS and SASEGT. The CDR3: CASKLAPIPSIAFF. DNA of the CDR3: TGTGCCAGCAAGCTCGCTCCCATTCCCTCCATCGCTTTCTTT.

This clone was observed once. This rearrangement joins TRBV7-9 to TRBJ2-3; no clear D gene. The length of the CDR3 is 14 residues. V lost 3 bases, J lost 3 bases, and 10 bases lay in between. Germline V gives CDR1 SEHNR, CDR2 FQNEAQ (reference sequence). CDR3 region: CASSLSAVTDTQYF. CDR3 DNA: TGTGCCAGCAGCTTGTCGGCAGTAACAGATACGCAGTATTTT.

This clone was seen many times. The CDR3, as DNA: TGTGCCAGCAGCTTAAAGGCGGGACTAGCGTTGGGTGAGCAGTTCTTC. As protein: CASSLKAGLALGEQFF. The chain uses TRBV7-3 and TRBJ2-1; 10 nucleotides agree with TRBD2. The CDR3 consists of 16 residues. After removal of 1 base from V and 9 bases from J, the junction contained 9 bases not matched to a gene. Germline CDR1 SGHTA, CDR2 FQGTGA.

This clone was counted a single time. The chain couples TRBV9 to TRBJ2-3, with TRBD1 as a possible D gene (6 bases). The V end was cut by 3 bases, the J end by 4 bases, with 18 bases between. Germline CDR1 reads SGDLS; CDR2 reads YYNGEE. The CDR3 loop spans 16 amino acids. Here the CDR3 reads CASSGWDKSNADTQYF. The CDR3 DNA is TGTGCCAGCAGCGGATGGGACAAAAGTAACGCAGATACGCAGTATTTT.

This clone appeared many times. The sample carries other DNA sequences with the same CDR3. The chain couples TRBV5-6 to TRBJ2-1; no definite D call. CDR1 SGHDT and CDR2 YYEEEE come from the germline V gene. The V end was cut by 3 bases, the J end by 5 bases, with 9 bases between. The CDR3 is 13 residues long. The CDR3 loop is CASSSPRNNEQFF. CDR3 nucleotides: TGTGCCAGCAGCTCGCCCAGGAACAATGAGCAGTTCTTC.

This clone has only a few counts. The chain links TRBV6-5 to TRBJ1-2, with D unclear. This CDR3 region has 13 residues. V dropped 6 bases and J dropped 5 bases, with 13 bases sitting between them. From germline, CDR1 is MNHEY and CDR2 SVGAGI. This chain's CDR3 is CASSHSGDYGYTF. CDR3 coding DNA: TGTGCCAGCAGCCATTCAGGCGATTATGGCTACACCTTC.

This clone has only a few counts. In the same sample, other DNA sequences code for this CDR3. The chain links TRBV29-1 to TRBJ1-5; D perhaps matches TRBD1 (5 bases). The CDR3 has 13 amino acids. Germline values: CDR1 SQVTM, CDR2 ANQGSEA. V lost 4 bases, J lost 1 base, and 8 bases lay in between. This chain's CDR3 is CSVAGGSNQPQHF. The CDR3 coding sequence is TGCAGCGTTGCGGGGGGGAGCAATCAGCCCCAGCATTTT.

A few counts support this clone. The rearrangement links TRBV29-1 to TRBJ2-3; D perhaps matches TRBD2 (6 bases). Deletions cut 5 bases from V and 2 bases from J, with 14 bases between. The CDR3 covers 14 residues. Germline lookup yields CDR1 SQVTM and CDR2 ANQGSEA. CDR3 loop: CSVSGSGYTDTQYF. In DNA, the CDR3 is TGCAGCGTTTCCGGTAGCGGATACACAGATACGCAGTATTTT.